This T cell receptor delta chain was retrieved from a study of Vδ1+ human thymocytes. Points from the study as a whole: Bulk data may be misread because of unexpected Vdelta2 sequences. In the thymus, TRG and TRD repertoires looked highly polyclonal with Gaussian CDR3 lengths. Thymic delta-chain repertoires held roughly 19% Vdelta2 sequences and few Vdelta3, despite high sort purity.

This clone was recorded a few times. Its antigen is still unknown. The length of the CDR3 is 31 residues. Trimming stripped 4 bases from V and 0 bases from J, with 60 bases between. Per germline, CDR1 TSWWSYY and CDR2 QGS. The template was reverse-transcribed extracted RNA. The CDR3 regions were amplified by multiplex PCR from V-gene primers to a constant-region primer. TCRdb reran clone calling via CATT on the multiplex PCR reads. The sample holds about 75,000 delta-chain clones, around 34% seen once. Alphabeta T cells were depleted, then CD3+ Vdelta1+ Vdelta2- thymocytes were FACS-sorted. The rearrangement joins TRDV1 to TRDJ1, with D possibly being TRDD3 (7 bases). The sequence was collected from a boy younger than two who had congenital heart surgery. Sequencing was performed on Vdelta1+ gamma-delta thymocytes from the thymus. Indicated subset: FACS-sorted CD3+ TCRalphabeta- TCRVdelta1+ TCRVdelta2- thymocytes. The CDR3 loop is CALGVTKPTPRRKARWGFPPTSYPYTDKLIF. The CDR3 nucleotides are TGTGCTCTTGGGGTTACCAAACCCACCCCCCGTCGTAAGGCCCGCTGGGGGTTCCCCCCGACCTCCTACCCATACACCGATAAACTCATCTTT.